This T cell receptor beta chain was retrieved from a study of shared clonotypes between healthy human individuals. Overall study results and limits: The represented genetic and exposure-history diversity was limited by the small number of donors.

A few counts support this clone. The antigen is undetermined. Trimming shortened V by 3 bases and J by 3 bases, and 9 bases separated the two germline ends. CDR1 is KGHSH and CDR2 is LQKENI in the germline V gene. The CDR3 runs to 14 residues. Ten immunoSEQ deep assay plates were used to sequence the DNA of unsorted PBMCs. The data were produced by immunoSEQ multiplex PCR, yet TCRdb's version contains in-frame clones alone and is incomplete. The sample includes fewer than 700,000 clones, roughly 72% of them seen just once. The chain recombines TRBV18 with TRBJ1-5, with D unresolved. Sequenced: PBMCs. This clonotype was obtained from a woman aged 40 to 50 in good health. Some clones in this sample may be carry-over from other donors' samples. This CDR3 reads CASSPGQDNQPQHF. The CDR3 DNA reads TGTGCCAGCTCACCCGGCCAGGACAATCAGCCCCAGCATTTT.